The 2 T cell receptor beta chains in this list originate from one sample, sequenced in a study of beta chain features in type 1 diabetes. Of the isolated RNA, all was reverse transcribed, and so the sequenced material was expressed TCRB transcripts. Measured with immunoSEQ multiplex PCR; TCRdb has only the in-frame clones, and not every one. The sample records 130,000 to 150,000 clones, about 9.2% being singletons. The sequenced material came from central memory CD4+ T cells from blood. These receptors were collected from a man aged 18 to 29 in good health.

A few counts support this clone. The CDR3 DNA sequence: TGTGCCAGCTCAGCGTCGCGAGGACTAGCGGGGGAGCATGAGCAGTTCTTC. As protein: CASSASRGLAGEHEQFF. The chain is built from TRBV18 and TRBJ2-1; 13 bases map to TRBD2. CDR1 and CDR2 (germline): KGHSH, LQKENI. The CDR3 loop spans 17 amino acids. V lost 5 bases and J lost 8; bases outside the gene matches: 12.

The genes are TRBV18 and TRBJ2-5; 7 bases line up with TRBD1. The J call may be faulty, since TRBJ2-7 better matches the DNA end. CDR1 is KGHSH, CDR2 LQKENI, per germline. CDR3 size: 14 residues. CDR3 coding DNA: TGTGCCAGCTCGCCAGAGGGACAGCGATACGAGCAGTACTTC. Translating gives CASSPEGQRYEQYF.